Below, 19 T cell receptor beta chains from the same sample are listed, as sequenced in a study of control samples from healthy donors and cancer patients. This table comes from immunoSEQ multiplex PCR, and its TCRdb copy is limited to in-frame clones, with some not included. Of over 150,000 clones listed, more than 85% were seen once; the top ten hold about 2.1%. Sequenced sample: blood. The receptors stem from a woman in her 40s in good health.

This clone was recorded a few times. This rearrangement joins TRBV12-3 or TRBV12-4 to TRBJ1-3; D gene unclear. V was shortened by 10 bases and J by 5 bases, with 15 bases between the two germline ends. CDR3 size: 13 residues. DNA of the CDR3: TGTGCCATCCACGTAGGACGCAGAAACACCATATATTTT. Translated: CAIHVGRRNTIYF.

The chain has TRBV6-5 and TRBJ1-1; D might be TRBD1 (5 bases). The CDR3 extends over 13 amino acids. Germline CDR1 MNHEY, CDR2 SVGAGI. Trimming shortened V by 6 bases and J by 2 bases, and 10 bases separated the two germline ends. The CDR3 DNA sequence: TGTGCCAGCAGAGTCAGGGAAAACACTGAAGCTTTCTTT. Amino acid sequence: CASRVRENTEAFF.

The genes are TRBV2 and TRBJ2-7, with 7 bases fitting TRBD1. V dropped 5 bases and J dropped 2; count of bases not matched to a gene: 3. Germline V gene lookup returns CDR1 SNHLY and CDR2 FYNNEI. The CDR3 contains 13 residues. DNA of the CDR3: TGTGCCAGCAGTTGGGACAGTACCTACGAGCAGTACTTC. Translation: CASSWDSTYEQYF.

This chain joins TRBV18 and TRBJ1-1, with a possible D match to TRBD1 (5 bases). This CDR3 has 16 amino acids. The V gene's germline CDR1 is KGHSH and CDR2 LQKENI. Trimming stripped 6 bases from V and 4 bases from J, with 21 bases between. The DNA for the CDR3 is TGTGCCAGCTCCCCCAGGGAGGTCGGGCGTGGCACTGAAGCTTTCTTT. Encoded protein: CASSPREVGRGTEAFF.

The genes are TRBV15 and TRBJ1-1; 8 bases are shared with TRBD1. The germline CDR1 and CDR2 sequences are LNHNV and YYDKDF (reference sequence). V lost 3 bases and J lost 7; bases outside the gene matches: 10. There are 15 residues in the CDR3. CDR3 protein: CATSSFSGGQIEAFF. The CDR3 region has the DNA TGTGCCACCAGCAGCTTCTCAGGGGGCCAAATTGAAGCTTTCTTT. The variable domain in full, completed from reference TRBV15 and TRBJ1-1, reads DAMVIQNPRYQVTQFGKPVTLSCSQTLNHNVMYWYQQKSSQAPKLLFHYYDKDFNNEADTPDNFQSRRPNTSFCFLDIRSPGLGDTAMYLCATSSFSGGQIEAFFGQGTRLTVV.

The CDR3 region has the DNA TGTGCCAGCAGCTTGATTGGGACGAGCAGGCCGGCTGGAGATACGCAGTATTTT. Protein sequence: CASSLIGTSRPAGDTQYF. V gene TRBV5-4 combines with J gene TRBJ2-3; the D call may be TRBD1 or TRBD2 (5 bases each). With 1 base removed from V and 5 bases from J, the gap between germline ends came to 23 bases. This CDR3 region has 18 residues. The germline V gene encodes CDR1 SGHNT and CDR2 YYREEE (reference sequence).

The rearrangement uses TRBV13 and TRBJ1-1; TRBD1 matches at 10 bases. The germline gives CDR1 PRHDT, CDR2 FYEKMQ (reference sequence). The CDR3 runs to 14 residues. After removal of 5 bases from V and 4 bases from J, the junction contained 4 bases not matched to a gene. CDR3 DNA sequence: TGTGCCAGCAGCGCGGGGACAGGGGTCACTGAAGCTTTCTTT. It codes for CASSAGTGVTEAFF.

The CDR3 sequence is CASSLVGQGRYTF. The CDR3, as DNA: TGTGCCAGCAGCTTAGTGGGGCAGGGAAGATACACCTTC. The chain carries TRBV11-2 and TRBJ1-2; D is possibly TRBD1 (5 bases). The CDR3 is made up of 13 amino acids. Trimming shortened V by 1 base and J by 11 bases, and 14 bases separated the two germline ends. Germline V gene data show CDR1 as SGHAT and CDR2 as FQNNGV.

The CDR3 loop reads CASSFQASYEQYF. CDR3 coding DNA: TGTGCCAGCAGCTTCCAGGCTTCCTACGAGCAGTACTTC. The rearrangement links TRBV5-4 to TRBJ2-7, with D unresolved. V lost 2 bases and J lost 1, with 7 bases in between. This CDR3 has 13 amino acids. Looked up from germline, CDR1 is SGHNT and CDR2 is YYREEE (reference sequence).

This clone was seen a single time. The genes are TRBV2 and TRBJ2-2; D possibly corresponds to TRBD1 (5 bases). Germline assignment: CDR1 SNHLY and CDR2 FYNNEI. The CDR3 totals 15 residues. The V and J ends lost 4 bases and 2 bases respectively, with 11 bases between them. Here the CDR3 DNA reads TGTGCCAGCAGTGGCAGCGACAGTAACACCGGGGAGCTGTTTTTT. It is translated as CASSGSDSNTGELFF.

CDR3 sequence reads: CASSQVAENTEAFF. The DNA of the CDR3 is TGCGCCAGCAGCCAAGTGGCGGAGAACACTGAAGCTTTCTTT. V gene TRBV4-1 combines with J gene TRBJ1-1; D not resolved. The CDR3 covers 14 residues. Trimming removed 1 base at V and 1 base at J, with 7 bases between. Germline values: CDR1 MGHRA, CDR2 YSYEKL.

Concerning this clone itself: This sample includes further DNA sequences coding for the same CDR3. The rearrangement joins TRBV15 to TRBJ1-5, with 7 bases that match TRBD1. V was pared by 5 bases and J by 6 bases, with 10 bases of the junction left unmatched. This CDR3 is built from 15 residues. Germline CDR1 reads LNHNV; CDR2 reads YYDKDF (reference sequence). The CDR3, as DNA: TGTGCCACCAGCGCGAGGGGCAGGGGGACTCAGCCCCAGCATTTT. This gives the protein CATSARGRGTQPQHF.

The chain recombines TRBV19 with TRBJ1-1, with 8 positions matching TRBD1. From germline, CDR1 is LNHDA and CDR2 SQIVND (reference sequence). Germline trimming cut 1 base from V and 4 bases from J; bases unmatched to any gene: 8. CDR3 length: 16 amino acids. The CDR3 nucleotides read TGTGCCAGTAGTATAGCCGAGGACAGGGTTGGCACTGAAGCTTTCTTT. Translation: CASSIAEDRVGTEAFF.

Note on this clone: Within the sample, other DNA sequences also encode this same CDR3. The CDR3 nucleotides are TGTGCCAGCAGCAGGGGCGGGGGGAACACCGGGGAGCTGTTTTTT. This translates into CASSRGGGNTGELFF. The chain carries TRBV7-2 and TRBJ2-2; 7 nucleotides agree with TRBD2. The CDR3 extends over 15 amino acids. J gave up 1 base and V 5 bases, and 4 bases lay outside the gene matches. Per germline, CDR1 SGHTA and CDR2 FQGNSA.

This chain joins TRBV18 and TRBJ1-1; 10 bases are shared with TRBD1. This CDR3 is 15 amino acids long. With 3 bases clipped from V and 4 bases from J, the junction kept 5 bases outside the gene matches. Germline CDR1 and CDR2: KGHSH and LQKENI. CDR3 in amino acids: CASSPPGQGPTEAFF. The CDR3 DNA sequence: TGTGCCAGCTCACCTCCGGGACAGGGGCCCACTGAAGCTTTCTTT.

The rearrangement joins TRBV6-6 to TRBJ1-1; possible D gene TRBD1, 6 bases. CDR1 is MNHNY and CDR2 is SVGAGI in the germline V gene (reference sequence). The CDR3 is 11 residues long. V shed 11 bases and J shed 9 bases, with 16 bases lying between them. The CDR3 loop reads CALLTGRKAFF. Here the CDR3 DNA reads TGTGCCCTCCTAACAGGGAGGAAAGCTTTCTTT.

This clone was detected only a few times. CDR3 in DNA: TGTGCCAGCAGATTACAGGGGGGGCAGGCAGATACGCAGTATTTT. Translating it yields CASRLQGGQADTQYF. The rearrangement joins TRBV3-1 (or the pseudogene TRBV3-2) to TRBJ2-3; the D gene is possibly TRBD1 (8 bases). The V end lost 6 bases, the J end lost 4 bases, and 17 bases lay between the germline ends. The CDR3 runs to 15 residues. Germline V CDR1 and CDR2: LGHDT, YNNKEL (reference sequence).

The chain links TRBV7-9 to TRBJ2-3; 12 bases are a match to TRBD2. V was clipped by 5 bases and J by 7 bases; unmatched bases: 7. The CDR3 is made up of 15 amino acids. CDR1 and CDR2 from the germline V gene are SEHNR and FQNEAQ (reference sequence). Written as DNA, the CDR3 is TGTGCCAGCAGCCCCCACCTAGCGGGGGGGAATACGCAGTATTTT. Translated, it gives CASSPHLAGGNTQYF. Variable domain in full (rest from reference TRBV7-9 and TRBJ2-3): DTGVSQNPRHKITKRGQNVTFRCDPISEHNRLYWYRQTLGQGPEFLTYFQNEAQLEKSRLLSDRFSAERPKGSFSTLEIQRTEQGDSAMYLCASSPHLAGGNTQYFGPGTRLTVL.

The rearrangement links TRBV12-3 or TRBV12-4 to TRBJ2-3; D call uncertain. Trimming pared 2 bases from V and 12 bases from J, leaving 9 bases between. CDR3 length equals 11 residues. The CDR3 here is CASSLLASQYF. The CDR3 DNA is TGTGCCAGCAGTTTACTGGCATCCCAGTATTTT.